The 24 T cell receptor beta chains given below trace back to one sample, sequenced in a study of radiotherapy plus CTLA-4 blockade in lung cancer. Only in-frame clones appear in the TCRdb table, and some are missing; sequencing was by immunoSEQ multiplex PCR. The sample records 43,000 or so clones, approximately 73% being singletons. Sequences were derived from peripheral blood, sampled from a patient treated with radiotherapy plus ipilimumab. Every receptor here comes from a human donor with non-small cell lung cancer who had a complete response to radiotherapy plus ipilimumab.

The V and J genes are TRBV29-1 and TRBJ2-6; the match to TRBD1 covers 9 bases. The CDR3 spans 15 residues. CDR1 SQVTM and CDR2 ANQGSEA come from the germline V gene. V lost 6 bases and J lost 2; bases outside the gene matches: 5. In DNA, the CDR3 is TGCAGCGTCACGACAGGGGGTGCTGGGGCCAACGTCCTGACTTTC. The encoded protein is CSVTTGGAGANVLTF.

The gene calls are TRBV11-2 and TRBJ1-1; the D is unclear. This CDR3 is built from 13 residues. The germline V gene has CDR1 SGHAT and CDR2 FQNNGV. V was shortened by 5 bases and J by 1 base, with 8 bases between the two germline ends. In DNA form, the CDR3 reads TGTGCCAGCAGCCTGACACAGAACACTGAAGCTTTCTTT. Translated: CASSLTQNTEAFF.

The chain joins TRBV7-2 to TRBJ1-1; 7 nucleotides agree with TRBD1. This CDR3 has 15 residues. Germline V gene data show CDR1 as SGHTA and CDR2 as FQGNSA. The ends lost 5 bases at V and 9 bases at J; junction bases unmatched: 15. CDR3 region: CASSLTLQGPAKAFF. CDR3 nucleotide sequence: TGTGCCAGCAGCCTGACTCTACAGGGGCCCGCTAAAGCTTTCTTT.

This clone occurred a few times. The genes are TRBV5-1 and TRBJ2-1; 10 bases map to TRBD2. This CDR3 has 15 amino acids. Germline CDR1 is SGHRS and CDR2 is YFSETQ. V lost 6 bases, J lost 4 bases, and 7 bases stayed unmatched. The CDR3 sequence: CASTKTSGSYNEQFF. The CDR3 DNA sequence: TGCGCCAGCACCAAGACTAGCGGGTCATACAATGAGCAGTTCTTC.

This clone was counted a single time. The J gene is TRBJ1-6, the V gene TRBV27; 8 nucleotides line up with TRBD1. Per germline, CDR1 MNHEY and CDR2 SMNVEV (reference sequence). The CDR3 runs to 16 residues. The V segment lost 3 bases and the J segment 4 bases; nucleotides outside the gene matches: 5. The CDR3 loop is CASSLTGVGYNSPLHF. The CDR3 bases are TGTGCCAGCAGTTTGACAGGGGTGGGGTATAATTCACCCCTCCACTTT.

The chain employs TRBV28 and TRBJ2-7; 10 positions match TRBD2. Per the germline V gene, CDR1 is MDHEN and CDR2 is SYDVKM. This CDR3 comprises 14 residues. V gave up 6 bases and J gave up 5 bases; unmatched junction bases: 7. DNA for the CDR3: TGTGCCAGCAGACAAAGCGGGAGGGCCGACGAGCAGTACTTC. Translated, it gives CASRQSGRADEQYF.

The V gene is TRBV4-3, the J gene TRBJ2-5; 10 nucleotides match TRBD2. Per the germline V gene, CDR1 is LGHNA and CDR2 is YSLEER. Trimming cost V 1 base and J 5 bases; bases outside gene matches: 22. The CDR3 covers 21 residues. CDR3 protein: CASSQGGRRGISGGLRETQYF. In DNA form, the CDR3 reads TGCGCCAGCAGCCAAGGAGGTCGTCGGGGTATTAGCGGGGGGCTTCGGGAGACCCAGTACTTC.

This clone was seen more than once but under ten times. This chain joins TRBV6-6 and TRBJ1-3; D is perhaps TRBD1 (5 bases). Deletions cut 4 bases from V and 4 bases from J, with 11 bases between. The CDR3 has 14 residues. Germline V gives CDR1 MNHNY, CDR2 SVGAGI (reference sequence). CDR3 DNA: TGTGCCAGCAGTTTTGCGGGGGTAGGAAACACCATATATTTT. Its translation: CASSFAGVGNTIYF.

The chain recombines TRBV5-1 with TRBJ1-2, with a tentative D call TRBD1 (6 bases). Germline-derived CDR1 and CDR2 are SGHRS and YFSETQ. V was clipped by 4 bases and J by 8 bases, with 15 bases between them. There are 13 residues in the CDR3. CDR3 DNA: TGCGCCAGCAGCCGGGGAGGGGGGAACGGCTACACCTTC. Translated: CASSRGGGNGYTF.

The V and J genes are TRBV4-1 and TRBJ1-6; D uncertain. The CDR3 runs to 13 residues. Germline CDR1 and CDR2: MGHRA and YSYEKL. With 0 bases removed from V and 11 bases from J, the gap between germline ends came to 8 bases. The CDR3 nucleotides are TGCGCCAGCAGCCAAGATCCCTCTACACCCCTCCACTTT. Translation gives CASSQDPSTPLHF.

This clone was observed a few times. This chain links TRBV30 with TRBJ2-2; 9 bases align to TRBD1. Germline lookup yields CDR1 GTSNPN and CDR2 SVGIG (reference sequence). J was trimmed by 0 bases and V by 3 bases; bases with no gene match: 8. This CDR3 comprises 17 residues. The CDR3 loop reads CAWRAGQGKPNTGELFF. The CDR3 coding sequence is TGTGCCTGGAGGGCTGGACAGGGGAAACCGAACACCGGGGAGCTGTTTTTT. Based on the CDR3 plus reference TRBV30 and TRBJ2-2, the full variable domain is SQTIHQWPATLVQPVGSPLSLECTVEGTSNPNLYWYRQAAGRGLQLLFYSVGIGQISSEVPQNLSASRPQDRQFILSSKKLLLSDSGFYLCAWRAGQGKPNTGELFFGEGSRLTVL.

This clone showed up just a few times. The chain uses TRBV7-2 and TRBJ2-7, with D perhaps TRBD1 (6 bases). This CDR3 region has 17 residues. Germline assignment: CDR1 SGHTA and CDR2 FQGNSA. Trimming removed 3 bases at V and 3 bases at J, with 21 bases between. In nucleotides, the CDR3 is TGTGCCAGCAGCTTCCCCGAACAGGGTCCCAGGGACTACGAGCAGTACTTC. Its protein is CASSFPEQGPRDYEQYF.

The V gene is TRBV27, the J gene TRBJ2-3, with D uncertain. Germline CDR1 reads MNHEY; CDR2 reads SMNVEV (reference sequence). V was clipped by 4 bases and J by 0 bases, with 8 bases between them. The CDR3 runs 14 residues. The CDR3 here is CASSSWASTDTQYF. The CDR3 DNA reads as TGTGCCAGCAGTTCGTGGGCTAGCACAGATACGCAGTATTTT.

A few counts support this clone. The gene calls are TRBV7-2 and TRBJ1-2, with D maybe TRBD1 (5 bases). V lost 1 base to trimming and J lost 6 bases, with 12 bases between them. Germline assignment: CDR1 SGHTA and CDR2 FQGNSA. The CDR3 runs 14 residues. CDR3 coding DNA: TGTGCCAGCAGCTTAGTTCAGGGCAGGCATGGCTACACCTTC. Translated, it gives CASSLVQGRHGYTF.

Written as DNA, the CDR3 is TGTGCCAGCAGCTTAGCGGGCTGGTCAGATACGCAGTATTTT. Its translation is CASSLAGWSDTQYF. The chain carries TRBV7-2 and TRBJ2-3, with D hard to call. The CDR3 is 14 amino acids. Germline V gives CDR1 SGHTA, CDR2 FQGNSA. V was cut by 0 bases and J by 4 bases, with 8 bases left in between.

The CDR3 bases are TGTGCCAGCAGCTTCGGAGGCCACCCCGATACGCAGTATTTT. This gives the protein CASSFGGHPDTQYF. This chain joins TRBV7-2 and TRBJ2-3, with a tentative D call TRBD2 (5 bases). The germline V and J ends were trimmed by 3 bases and 6 bases, with 13 bases remaining between them. The CDR3 totals 14 residues. The germline CDR1 and CDR2 sequences are SGHTA and FQGNSA.

This chain links TRBV27 with TRBJ2-7, with 8 bases lining up with TRBD1. The V gene end was trimmed by 6 bases and the J gene end by 1 base; junction bases not matched to a gene: 8. The CDR3 loop spans 15 amino acids. The germline CDR1 and CDR2 sequences are MNHEY and SMNVEV (reference sequence). CDR3 protein: CASSSQGAGSYEQYF. The CDR3, as DNA: TGTGCCAGCAGCTCGCAGGGGGCAGGGTCCTACGAGCAGTACTTC.

V gene TRBV7-8 combines with J gene TRBJ2-1, with a weak D call TRBD1 (5 bases). With 8 bases removed from V and 12 bases from J, the gap between germline ends came to 20 bases. The germline gives CDR1 SGHVS, CDR2 FQNEAQ. The CDR3 loop spans 13 amino acids. The CDR3 nucleotides read TGTGCCAGCTTACTTTCGAGACAGCAAGGGCAGTTCTTC. Translating it yields CASLLSRQQGQFF.

This chain uses TRBV19 with TRBJ2-7; TRBD1 matches 7 bases. The trim removed 5 bases at V and 5 bases at J, leaving 3 bases unmatched. Germline V CDR1 and CDR2: LNHDA, SQIVND (reference sequence). The CDR3 has 12 residues. The CDR3 loop is CASSSQGDEQYF. Here the CDR3 DNA reads TGTGCCAGTAGTTCTCAGGGGGACGAGCAGTACTTC.

This chain joins TRBV16 and TRBJ2-5, with 8 positions matching TRBD1. Germline loops: CDR1 KGHSY, CDR2 FQNENV. J was trimmed by 1 base and V by 4 bases; bases with no gene match: 8. This CDR3 comprises 16 residues. CDR3 sequence reads: CASSPTWTGIQETQYF. In DNA form, the CDR3 reads TGTGCCAGCAGCCCCACCTGGACAGGGATCCAAGAGACCCAGTACTTC.

This clone was seen only a few times. V and J are TRBV9 and TRBJ1-4; 7 positions match TRBD1. This CDR3 region has 16 residues. J gave up 0 bases and V 4 bases, and 6 bases lay outside the gene matches. CDR1 SGDLS and CDR2 YYNGEE come from the germline V gene. This CDR3 reads CASSTGQVSTNEKLFF. The CDR3 DNA reads TGTGCCAGCAGCACCGGACAGGTTTCAACTAATGAAAAACTGTTTTTT. Drawing the rest from reference TRBV9 and TRBJ1-4, the complete variable domain is DSGVTQTPKHLITATGQRVTLRCSPRSGDLSVYWYQQSLDQGLQFLIQYYNGEERAKGNILERFSAQQFPDLHSELNLSSLELGDSALYFCASSTGQVSTNEKLFFGSGTQLSVL.

The chain has TRBV7-8 and TRBJ1-2; weak D call: TRBD1 (6 bases). V shed 4 bases and J shed 2 bases, with 11 bases lying between them. Germline CDR1 is SGHVS and CDR2 is FQNEAQ. The CDR3 consists of 14 residues. The DNA for the CDR3 is TGTGCCAGCAGCTCCACCACAGGGAACTATGGCTACACCTTC. Protein sequence: CASSSTTGNYGYTF.

As DNA, the CDR3 is TGTGCCAGCTCACCGATACCGGGACTAGCGGGAGGTAGCTCCTACAATGAGCAGTTCTTC. It is translated as CASSPIPGLAGGSSYNEQFF. The chain links TRBV18 to TRBJ2-1; 15 bases are a match to TRBD2. The CDR3 sequence is 20 residues long. The V segment lost 3 bases and the J segment 0 bases; nucleotides outside the gene matches: 9. Germline V gene lookup returns CDR1 KGHSH and CDR2 LQKENI.

The rearrangement links TRBV18 to TRBJ1-3, with TRBD1 as a possible D gene (6 bases). The CDR3 loop spans 14 amino acids. Germline loops: CDR1 KGHSH, CDR2 LQKENI. V dropped 9 bases and J dropped 4 bases, with 16 bases sitting between them. CDR3 nucleotides: TGTGCCAGTACCCCCGCAGGGGTGGGAAACACCATATATTTT. Translating gives CASTPAGVGNTIYF.